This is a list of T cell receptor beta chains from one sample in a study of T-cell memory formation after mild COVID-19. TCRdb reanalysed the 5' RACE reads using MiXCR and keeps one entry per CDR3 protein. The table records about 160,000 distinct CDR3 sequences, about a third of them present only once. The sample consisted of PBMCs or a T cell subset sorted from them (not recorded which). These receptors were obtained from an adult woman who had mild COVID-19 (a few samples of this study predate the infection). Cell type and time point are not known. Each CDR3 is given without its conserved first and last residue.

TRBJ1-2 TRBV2 ASSEAWGGSYGYT
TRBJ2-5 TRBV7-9 ASRKKETQY
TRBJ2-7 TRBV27 ASSFGTATYEQY
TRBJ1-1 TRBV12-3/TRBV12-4 ASSPTTRGPESMNTEAF
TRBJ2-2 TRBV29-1 SVGLQGSPGELF
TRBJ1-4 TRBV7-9 ASSDEGRQRKKLF
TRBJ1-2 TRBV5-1 ASSPDRHGYT
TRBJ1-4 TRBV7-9 ASSLAQGSGEKLF
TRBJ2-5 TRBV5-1 ASSFKQPGSQETQY
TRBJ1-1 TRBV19 ASTIGQANTEAF
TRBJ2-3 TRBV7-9 ANTDTQY
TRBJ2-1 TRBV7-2 ASSSGLGIGPRYNEQF
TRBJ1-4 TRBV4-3 ASSQAPGGEEKLF
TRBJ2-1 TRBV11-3 ASSFGGAQSSYNEQF
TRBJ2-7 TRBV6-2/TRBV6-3 ASSYPPGEYEQY
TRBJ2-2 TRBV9 ASSVRQGAGELF
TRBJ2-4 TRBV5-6 ASSSRGRIQY
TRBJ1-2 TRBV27 ASSLSSGAGGYT
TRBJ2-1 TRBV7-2 ASSLVSYNEQF
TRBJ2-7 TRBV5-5 ASSLEGTSYEQY
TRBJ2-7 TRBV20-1 SAKTVTYEQY
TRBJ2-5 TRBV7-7 AVGQGRETQY
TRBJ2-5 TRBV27 ASISFPVPGETQY
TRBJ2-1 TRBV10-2 ASSRTLYNEQF
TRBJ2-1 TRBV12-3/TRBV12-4 ASSFKRGSYNEQF
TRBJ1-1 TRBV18 ASSPPGMNTEAF